The clone carrying this T cell receptor beta chain was observed once. The sample comes from a study of blood T cell repertoires in COVID-19. About the research overall: Sites across the United States, Italy and Spain contributed samples from acute and convalescent COVID-19. Nucleic acid was either cDNA or gDNA, and it came from T cells, B-cell-depleted T cells, or PBMCs.

The CDR3 runs to 14 residues. V lost 7 bases to trimming and J lost 4 bases; unmatched junction nucleotides: 7. The germline V gene has CDR1 SEHNR and CDR2 FQNEAQ (reference sequence). Clones were sequenced by immunoSEQ multiplex PCR, and TCRdb holds only the in-frame ones, with some missing. The sample lists about 80,000 clones, around 79% occurring once. V usage is TRBV7-9 and J usage is TRBJ1-3; 7 positions agree with TRBD1. This clonotype originated in an elderly man with acute or convalescent COVID-19. Sequencing input: peripheral blood. The CDR3 loop reads CASKRQGFGNTIYF. The CDR3 DNA is TGTGCCAGCAAGAGACAGGGTTTCGGAAACACCATATATTTT.